What follows are 32 T cell receptor beta chains derived from one specimen sequenced in a study of T cell repertoires in ileal Crohn's disease. Noted time point: inflamed ileum from the surgical specimen. Only in-frame clones appear in the TCRdb table, and some are missing; sequencing was by immunoSEQ multiplex PCR. Here the sample spans 7,400 or so clones, 70% to 90% being singletons. The sequenced sample was ileal tissue. Receptors originate from an adult with Crohn's disease.

This chain uses TRBV28 with TRBJ2-3; D uncertain. Germline V lookup: CDR1 MDHEN, CDR2 SYDVKM. The CDR3 spans 15 residues. With 8 bases removed from V and 2 bases from J, the gap between germline ends came to 17 bases. The CDR3 here is CASALPSALTDTQYF. The CDR3 DNA reads as TGTGCCAGCGCACTTCCTTCGGCACTCACAGATACGCAGTATTTT.

The gene calls are TRBV28 and TRBJ1-2; D gene unclear. The CDR3 is 14 residues long. The germline V gene encodes CDR1 MDHEN and CDR2 SYDVKM. Trimming removed 3 bases at V and 3 bases at J, with 11 bases between. CDR3: CASSFGRGDYGYTF. CDR3 nucleotides: TGTGCCAGCAGTTTCGGGCGTGGGGACTATGGCTACACCTTC.

The chain is built from TRBV6-1 and TRBJ2-5, with D perhaps matching TRBD1 (5 bases). Trimming removed 5 bases from V and 1 base from J, with 11 bases in between. Germline CDR1 is MNHNS and CDR2 is SASEGT. The CDR3 length is 14 residues. CDR3 amino acids: CASSTTGFQETQYF. The CDR3, as DNA: TGTGCCAGCAGTACCACAGGATTCCAAGAGACCCAGTACTTC.

The chain uses TRBV4-1 and TRBJ1-2, with D uncertain. V was pared by 1 base and J by 8 bases, with 17 bases between. Germline V gene lookup returns CDR1 MGHRA and CDR2 YSYEKL. This CDR3 has 15 residues. Written as DNA, the CDR3 is TGCGCCAGCAGCCAAGGATGGCCCTCCCCTTCGGGCTACACCTTC. Encoded protein: CASSQGWPSPSGYTF.

J is TRBJ2-7 and V is TRBV5-5; D not certain. The germline gives CDR1 SGHKS, CDR2 YYEKEE (reference sequence). The CDR3 runs to 12 residues. With 0 bases removed from V and 7 bases from J, the gap between germline ends came to 8 bases. The CDR3 protein is CASSLEVGEQYF. CDR3 nucleotide sequence: TGTGCCAGCAGCTTGGAGGTGGGGGAGCAGTACTTC.

In its sample, this clone was seen once. The J gene is TRBJ1-5, the V gene TRBV28; D possibly corresponds to TRBD1 (5 bases). This CDR3 comprises 12 residues. Trimming pared 7 bases from V and 7 bases from J, leaving 11 bases between. Germline loops: CDR1 MDHEN, CDR2 SYDVKM. The CDR3 protein is CASTGNQQPQHF. In DNA form, the CDR3 reads TGTGCCAGCACAGGGAATCAACAGCCCCAGCATTTT. Full variable domain (missing parts from reference TRBV28 and TRBJ1-5): DVKVTQSSRYLVKRTGEKVFLECVQDMDHENMFWYRQDPGLGLRLIYFSYDVKMKEKGDIPEGYSVSREKKERFSLILESASTNQTSMYLCASTGNQQPQHFGDGTRLSIL.

This clone was counted a single time. The V and J genes are TRBV13 and TRBJ1-1; D gene uncertain. The length of the CDR3 is 13 residues. The germline CDR1 and CDR2 sequences are PRHDT and FYEKMQ (reference sequence). Trimming left V 5 bases short and J 2 bases short, with 9 bases between. The CDR3 sequence is CASSPPLNTEAFF. CDR3 sequence (DNA): TGTGCCAGCAGCCCCCCGCTCAACACTGAAGCTTTCTTT.

V and J are TRBV6-6 and TRBJ2-7; D not certain. The CDR3 has 14 amino acids. Looked up from germline, CDR1 is MNHNY and CDR2 is SVGAGI (reference sequence). V gave up 1 base and J gave up 4 bases, with 11 bases separating them. The CDR3, as DNA: TGTGCCAGCAGTTACTTCGGCTACGGTTACGAGCAGTACTTC. Protein product: CASSYFGYGYEQYF.

V is TRBV12-5 and J is TRBJ2-2; 7 nucleotides line up with TRBD1. Germline-derived CDR1 and CDR2 are LGHNT and FRNRAP. The junction had 2 bases not matched to a gene; V was cut back by 6 bases and J by 4 bases. The CDR3 has 13 residues. The CDR3 sequence is CASGRDSTGELFF. In DNA form, the CDR3 reads TGTGCTAGTGGCCGGGACAGCACCGGGGAGCTGTTTTTT.

The table lists this clone with a few counts. CDR3 in amino acids: CASSPSSNTEAFF. In DNA, the CDR3 is TGTGCCAGCTCACCGTCCTCGAACACTGAAGCTTTCTTT. The gene calls are TRBV18 and TRBJ1-1; D gene unclear. The CDR3 sequence is 13 residues long. Germline-derived CDR1 and CDR2 are KGHSH and LQKENI. Trimming took 3 bases from V and 1 from J, leaving 6 bases between them.

V is TRBV11-2 and J is TRBJ2-1; 8 positions agree with TRBD2. The CDR3 totals 16 residues. The V gene's germline CDR1 is SGHAT and CDR2 FQNNGV. Germline trimming cut 6 bases from V and 1 base from J; bases unmatched to any gene: 8. The DNA for the CDR3 is TGTGCCAGCAGTCCAATCGGGGGGGTTTCCTACAATGAGCAGTTCTTC. This translates into CASSPIGGVSYNEQFF.

The genes are TRBV21-1 and TRBJ2-7; no check of the table's D call, TRBD2, against the DNA was made. TRBV21-1 counts as a pseudogene. This CDR3 spans 15 amino acids. CDR3 in amino acids: CASTQFTESSYEQYF. As DNA, the CDR3 is TGTGCCAGCACCCAATTCACGGAGAGCTCCTACGAGCAGTACTTC.

This clone appeared a single time. The chain combines TRBV6-4 with TRBJ2-1; possibly TRBD1 or TRBD2 for D (7 bases each). CDR1 is MRHNA and CDR2 is SNTAGT in the germline V gene. CDR3 length: 16 amino acids. Trimming shortened V by 3 bases and J by 8 bases, and 20 bases separated the two germline ends. The CDR3: CASSDSGGASGDEQFF. The CDR3 DNA follows: TGTGCCAGCAGTGATTCAGGGGGGGCCTCCGGGGATGAGCAGTTCTTC.

This chain links TRBV10-3 with TRBJ1-4; D unclear. This CDR3 has 13 amino acids. CDR1 is ENHRY, CDR2 SYGVKD, per germline. Trimming left V 7 bases short and J 0 bases short, with 6 bases between. CDR3 sequence (DNA): TGTGCCATCAAGGCCGCAACTAATGAAAAACTGTTTTTT. Translated: CAIKAATNEKLFF.

The chain carries TRBV11-2 and TRBJ2-5; D is possibly TRBD1 or TRBD2 (5 bases each). Germline V gene lookup returns CDR1 SGHAT and CDR2 FQNNGV. This CDR3 has 14 residues. Trimming cost V 1 base and J 5 bases, with 11 bases left between them. Here the CDR3 DNA reads TGTGCCAGCAGCTTAGTTCTCCGGGGCGAGACCCAGTACTTC. This encodes CASSLVLRGETQYF.

This chain joins TRBV10-3 and TRBJ2-1; D gene uncertain. The CDR3 extends over 13 amino acids. The germline CDR1 and CDR2 sequences are ENHRY and SYGVKD. V was trimmed by 6 bases and J by 7 bases, leaving 13 bases between them. CDR3: CAIRDGMRNEQFF. In DNA form, the CDR3 reads TGTGCCATCAGGGACGGAATGAGGAATGAGCAGTTCTTC.

This chain uses TRBV10-3 with TRBJ2-7; D is perhaps TRBD1 or TRBD2 (5 bases each). In germline, CDR1 is ENHRY, CDR2 SYGVKD. Trimming shortened V by 0 bases and J by 5 bases, and 8 bases separated the two germline ends. CDR3 length: 13 amino acids. CDR3 nucleotide sequence: TGTGCCATCAGTGAGTCGGGGGTGAACGAGCAGTACTTC. It codes for CAISESGVNEQYF.

The CDR3 coding sequence is TGTGCCAGCTTGGGACAAGATAATGAAAAACTGTTTTTT. Translation gives CASLGQDNEKLFF. The chain has TRBV2 and TRBJ1-4; possibly TRBD1 for D (6 bases). CDR1 SNHLY and CDR2 FYNNEI come from the germline V gene. V was clipped by 8 bases and J by 4 bases, with 11 bases between them. The CDR3 has 13 residues.

The rearrangement uses TRBV5-4 and TRBJ1-1; the match to TRBD1 covers 7 bases. CDR1 and CDR2 from the germline V gene are SGHNT and YYREEE (reference sequence). Trimming at V came to 4 bases and at J to 5 bases, leaving 2 bases not matched to a gene. The CDR3 spans 12 residues. The CDR3 DNA reads as TGTGCCAGCAGCCAGGGGGGAACTGAAGCTTTCTTT. Translated: CASSQGGTEAFF.

The V gene is TRBV7-2, the J gene TRBJ2-7, with TRBD2 identical over 8 bases. V lost 3 bases to trimming and J lost 0 bases; unmatched junction nucleotides: 4. The CDR3 sequence is 15 residues long. Germline V gene data show CDR1 as SGHTA and CDR2 as FQGNSA. The DNA for the CDR3 is TGTGCCAGCAGCTTTTCCGGGACTAGCTCCTACGAGCAGTACTTC. Residues: CASSFSGTSSYEQYF.

The rearrangement links TRBV18 to TRBJ2-3; 8 nucleotides line up with TRBD1. Germline V gene sequence: CDR1 KGHSH, CDR2 LQKENI. The CDR3 consists of 16 residues. V gave up 0 bases and J gave up 1 base; unmatched junction bases: 3. The CDR3: CASSPPETGGTDTQYF. The DNA of the CDR3 is TGTGCCAGCTCACCACCTGAGACAGGGGGCACAGATACGCAGTATTTT.

This chain uses TRBV19 with TRBJ1-5; no clear D. The CDR3 contains 12 residues. Germline CDR1 reads LNHDA; CDR2 reads SQIVND (reference sequence). V was cut by 4 bases and J by 4 bases, with 5 bases left in between. Here the CDR3 reads CASSNRNQPQHF. The CDR3 DNA reads TGTGCCAGTAGTAATCGGAATCAGCCCCAGCATTTT.

The chain employs TRBV2 and TRBJ1-2; the match to TRBD1 covers 9 bases. The CDR3 sequence is 13 residues long. Germline CDR1 SNHLY, CDR2 FYNNEI. J lost 5 bases, V lost 8 bases, and 6 bases had no gene match. The CDR3 is CASGTGQGYGYTF. CDR3 nucleotides: TGTGCCAGCGGGACAGGGCAAGGGTATGGCTACACCTTC.

The chain uses TRBV7-9 and TRBJ1-1; D is ambiguous. Between the trimmed V and J ends, which lost 1 base and 3 bases, there was a span of 9 bases. Germline V gene data show CDR1 as SEHNR and CDR2 as FQNEAQ (reference sequence). This CDR3 is built from 14 residues. CDR3 nucleotides: TGTGCCAGCAGCTTAGTGGCGGAGGACACTGAAGCTTTCTTT. Its translation is CASSLVAEDTEAFF.

J is TRBJ1-2 and V is TRBV9; TRBD1 agrees at 9 bases. There are 16 residues in the CDR3. J was trimmed by 6 bases and V by 0 bases; bases with no gene match: 9. In germline, CDR1 is SGDLS, CDR2 YYNGEE. The DNA of the CDR3 is TGTGCCAGCAGCGTAGGTGTGACAGGGGGTCCGGATGGCTACACCTTC. It codes for CASSVGVTGGPDGYTF.

This chain uses TRBV5-1 with TRBJ2-6; D gene uncertain. Germline CDR1 reads SGHRS; CDR2 reads YFSETQ. The CDR3 is 18 residues long. The germline V and J ends were trimmed by 0 bases and 0 bases, with 13 bases remaining between them. The CDR3 nucleotides read TGCGCCAGCAGCTTGGTTCTGGGGATCAGCTCTGGGGCCAACGTCCTGACTTTC. Protein: CASSLVLGISSGANVLTF. Complete variable domain (other parts from reference TRBV5-1 and TRBJ2-6): KAGVTQTPRYLIKTRGQQVTLSCSPISGHRSVSWYQQTPGQGLQFLFEYFSETQRNKGNFPGRFSGRQFSNSRSEMNVSTLELGDSALYLCASSLVLGISSGANVLTFGAGSRLTVL.

V gene TRBV5-1 combines with J gene TRBJ1-1, with D unresolved. Per the germline V gene, CDR1 is SGHRS and CDR2 is YFSETQ. The CDR3 length is 13 residues. Trimming pared 4 bases from V and 2 bases from J, leaving 9 bases between. CDR3 sequence: CASSPDINTEAFF. As DNA, the CDR3 is TGCGCCAGCAGCCCGGATATTAACACTGAAGCTTTCTTT.

The chain carries TRBV29-1 and TRBJ2-7; weak D call: TRBD1 (6 bases). The V end lost 4 bases, the J end lost 0 bases, and 10 bases lay between the germline ends. The CDR3 runs 13 residues. Germline values: CDR1 SQVTM, CDR2 ANQGSEA. The CDR3 sequence is CSVADSSSYEQYF. CDR3 in DNA: TGCAGCGTTGCGGACAGTAGCTCCTACGAGCAGTACTTC.

The genes are TRBV29-1 and TRBJ1-1; the match to TRBD1 covers 7 bases. After removal of 6 bases from V and 8 bases from J, the junction contained 9 bases not matched to a gene. The germline V gene has CDR1 SQVTM and CDR2 ANQGSEA. The CDR3 extends over 12 amino acids. CDR3 coding DNA: TGCAGCGTCTCGGACAGGCGCGTCGAAGCTTTCTTT. It yields the protein CSVSDRRVEAFF.

The chain employs TRBV6-5 and TRBJ1-1; 7 bases are a match to TRBD1. The ends lost 2 bases at V and 8 bases at J; junction bases unmatched: 2. Germline values: CDR1 MNHEY, CDR2 SVGAGI. This CDR3 has 12 residues. The CDR3 DNA reads TGTGCCAGCAGTTACCCGGGACAGGAAGCTTTCTTT. Translating it yields CASSYPGQEAFF.

The rearrangement joins TRBV21-1 to TRBJ2-7; the table gives TRBD2 as D, unverified against the DNA. TRBV21-1 is shown as a pseudogene. There are 18 residues in the CDR3. CDR3 in DNA: TGTGCCAGCAGCAAATATCTTGAGGAGGGGAACCCCGGAGGCGAGCAGTACTTC. This encodes CASSKYLEEGNPGGEQYF.

The rearrangement uses TRBV18 and TRBJ1-5, with 11 bases identical to TRBD1. CDR3 size: 15 residues. Germline CDR1 reads KGHSH; CDR2 reads LQKENI. V dropped 11 bases and J dropped 5; count of bases not matched to a gene: 11. As DNA, the CDR3 is TGTGCCGGGCTAAAGTGGGACAGGGGGGATCAGCCCCAGCATTTT. Encoded protein: CAGLKWDRGDQPQHF.